A single sample is the source of the 10 T cell receptor beta chains below, sequenced in a study of T cell changes during pregnancy in multiple sclerosis. Clones were sequenced by immunoSEQ multiplex PCR, and TCRdb holds only the in-frame ones, with some missing. The table records about 110,000 clones, under 95% of them present only once. Specimen: peripheral blood, collected in the third trimester of pregnancy. Receptors originate from a female donor in good health, enrolled as a control in a pregnancy study.

This clone appeared once. This chain joins TRBV5-5 and TRBJ1-2; 8 positions match TRBD1. Losses at the gene ends were 0 bases for V and 5 bases for J; bases not matched to a gene: 3. The CDR3 runs to 14 residues. Germline V gene lookup returns CDR1 SGHKS and CDR2 YYEKEE (reference sequence). In nucleotides, the CDR3 is TGTGCCAGCAGCTTGGATGGGACAGGATATGGCTACACCTTC. Protein sequence: CASSLDGTGYGYTF.

This clone was seen once. CDR3 sequence reads: CASSPQEGSYEQYF. The CDR3 nucleotides read TGTGCCAGCTCACCACAAGAGGGTTCGTACGAGCAGTACTTC. This chain links TRBV18 with TRBJ2-7, with a possible D match to TRBD2 (5 bases). Looked up from germline, CDR1 is KGHSH and CDR2 is LQKENI. CDR3 length equals 14 residues. V was clipped by 1 base and J by 4 bases, with 11 bases between them.

The chain joins TRBV4-3 to TRBJ1-3, with D unresolved. V was cut by 1 base and J by 7 bases, with 14 bases left in between. CDR1 is LGHNA and CDR2 is YSLEER in the germline V gene. This CDR3 contains 15 residues. CDR3 protein: CASSQGRERSNTIYF. CDR3 DNA: TGCGCCAGCAGCCAAGGGCGGGAACGGAGTAACACCATATATTTT.

The chain is built from TRBV7-9 and TRBJ2-7, with D possibly TRBD1 on 6 matching bases. The CDR3 is made up of 15 amino acids. V dropped 0 bases and J dropped 2 bases, with 11 bases sitting between them. Per the germline V gene, CDR1 is SEHNR and CDR2 is FQNEAQ (reference sequence). The CDR3: CASSLAAGAPYEQYF. The CDR3 DNA sequence: TGTGCCAGCAGCTTAGCGGCAGGGGCCCCCTACGAGCAGTACTTC.

The CDR3: CASSLDGGGYTF. The CDR3 region has the DNA TGTGCCAGCAGTTTAGACGGGGGTGGCTACACCTTC. The chain couples TRBV27 to TRBJ1-2; a weak D match, TRBD1 (5 bases). Germline CDR1 and CDR2: MNHEY and SMNVEV (reference sequence). V was shortened by 2 bases and J by 7 bases, with 8 bases between the two germline ends. This CDR3 is 12 amino acids long.

The chain uses TRBV19 and TRBJ2-2; maybe TRBD1 (6 bases). V was trimmed by 5 bases and J by 10 bases, leaving 17 bases between them. CDR1 is LNHDA, CDR2 SQIVND, per germline (reference sequence). The CDR3 is made up of 14 amino acids. In DNA form, the CDR3 reads TGTGCCAGTAGTGCCAACAGGGCCCGGTCGGAGCTGTTTTTT. Its translation: CASSANRARSELFF.

The chain combines TRBV5-4 with TRBJ1-1; D is undetermined. The CDR3 spans 15 residues. V lost 6 bases to trimming and J lost 1 base, with 16 bases between them. Per the germline V gene, CDR1 is SGHNT and CDR2 is YYREEE (reference sequence). The CDR3 region has the DNA TGTGCCAGCATCAAAGATTCCCGGGGGAACACTGAAGCTTTCTTT. Translating gives CASIKDSRGNTEAFF.

This chain's CDR3 is CASSDEGNTIYF. CDR3 sequence (DNA): TGTGCCAGCAGTGATGAGGGAAACACCATATATTTT. The chain carries TRBV6-1 and TRBJ1-3; D is ambiguous. This CDR3 contains 12 residues. The V and J ends lost 3 bases and 4 bases respectively, with 4 bases between them. CDR1 is MNHNS, CDR2 SASEGT, per germline.

This rearrangement joins TRBV5-4 to TRBJ2-3; 7 bases are a match to TRBD2. The V and J ends lost 2 bases and 2 bases, in that order; junction bases with no gene match: 5. Germline CDR1 is SGHNT and CDR2 is YYREEE (reference sequence). CDR3 size: 15 residues. CDR3 residues: CASSLSAGLTDTQYF. The CDR3 DNA follows: TGTGCCAGCAGCTTATCAGCGGGGCTCACAGATACGCAGTATTTT.

This chain joins TRBV19 and TRBJ2-5; 8 bases are a match to TRBD2. Germline-derived CDR1 and CDR2 are LNHDA and SQIVND (reference sequence). Losses at the gene ends were 2 bases for V and 1 base for J; bases not matched to a gene: 3. The CDR3 is 15 amino acids. The CDR3 here is CASSILLAGQETQYF. For the CDR3, the DNA is TGTGCCAGTAGTATACTTCTAGCGGGCCAAGAGACCCAGTACTTC.